One sample yielded the 20 T cell receptor beta chains listed below, sequenced in a study of shared clonotypes between healthy human individuals. Only in-frame clones appear in the TCRdb table, and some are missing; sequencing was by immunoSEQ multiplex PCR. The sample yields 450,000 to 500,000 clones, more than 75% seen once. Sequencing was performed on PBMCs. The receptors shown here come from a middle-aged woman in good health. Some clones in this sample may be carry-over from other donors' samples.

The sample holds many counts of this clone. The V gene is TRBV19, the J gene TRBJ2-4; 11 bases map to TRBD2. CDR1 is LNHDA, CDR2 SQIVND, per germline (reference sequence). This CDR3 has 17 residues. J gave up 2 bases and V 5 bases, and 8 bases lay outside the gene matches. Here the CDR3 reads CASSLLAGVKSKNIQYF. DNA for the CDR3: TGTGCCAGTAGTTTACTAGCGGGAGTGAAGTCCAAAAACATTCAGTACTTC.

In this sample, this clone turned up a few times. This chain uses TRBV30 with TRBJ1-3; tentative D call: TRBD1 (6 bases). The CDR3 contains 13 residues. Trimming took off 5 bases at V and 0 bases at J, with 8 bases between the two ends. Germline V gene lookup returns CDR1 GTSNPN and CDR2 SVGIG (reference sequence). The CDR3 spells CAWEGDSGNTIYF. In DNA form, the CDR3 reads TGTGCCTGGGAGGGGGACTCTGGAAACACCATATATTTT.

The chain is built from TRBV10-3 and TRBJ2-1; the D is unclear. This CDR3 comprises 16 residues. V lost 0 bases and J 0 bases, leaving 9 bases between the germline ends. CDR1 ENHRY and CDR2 SYGVKD come from the germline V gene. The CDR3 DNA follows: TGTGCCATCAGTGAGTCGGTCTGGAGCTCCTACAATGAGCAGTTCTTC. Protein sequence: CAISESVWSSYNEQFF.

The chain carries TRBV7-9 and TRBJ2-5; TRBD1 or TRBD2 may be the D gene (6 bases each). Per the germline V gene, CDR1 is SEHNR and CDR2 is FQNEAQ (reference sequence). V was shortened by 0 bases and J by 5 bases, with 10 bases between the two germline ends. This CDR3 has 14 residues. CDR3 DNA: TGTGCCAGCAGCTTAGCGCTCGGGGGCGAGACCCAGTACTTC. This encodes CASSLALGGETQYF.

This chain links TRBV6-4 with TRBJ2-1, with 10 bases that match TRBD2. This CDR3 comprises 16 residues. Per the germline V gene, CDR1 is MRHNA and CDR2 is SNTAGT. V shed 5 bases, J shed 3 bases, and the junction held 7 bases outside the gene matches. CDR3 nucleotide sequence: TGTGCCAGCAGTCCCCAAGCGGGAGGGGACTACAATGAGCAGTTCTTC. Its translation is CASSPQAGGDYNEQFF.

The count of this clone is one. The chain combines TRBV27 with TRBJ2-7, with D tentatively TRBD2 (6 bases). Germline CDR1 reads MNHEY; CDR2 reads SMNVEV (reference sequence). V lost 0 bases and J lost 5, with 17 bases in between. This CDR3 has 16 amino acids. As DNA, the CDR3 is TGTGCCAGCAGTTTATCGGCGGGGCCCCCGGCGCACGAGCAGTACTTC. It specifies CASSLSAGPPAHEQYF.

This clone has only one observation. The gene calls are TRBV19 and TRBJ1-5, with D possibly matching TRBD1 (5 bases). Germline lookup yields CDR1 LNHDA and CDR2 SQIVND (reference sequence). The CDR3 has 14 amino acids. V was trimmed by 1 base and J by 6 bases, leaving 10 bases between them. CDR3 amino acids: CASSIARRGQPQHF. In nucleotides, the CDR3 is TGTGCCAGTAGTATAGCCAGGAGGGGTCAGCCCCAGCATTTT.

The chain uses TRBV7-3 and TRBJ2-1; 10 bases align to TRBD1. The CDR3 spans 15 residues. Trimming removed 1 base from V and 4 bases from J; junction bases left unmatched: 1. Germline V CDR1 and CDR2: SGHTA, FQGTGA. The CDR3 loop reads CASSLRDRGYNEQFF. The CDR3 bases are TGTGCCAGCAGCTTAAGGGACAGGGGTTACAATGAGCAGTTCTTC.

The gene calls are TRBV5-1 and TRBJ2-3; possibly TRBD2 for D (6 bases). This CDR3 spans 14 amino acids. Germline loops: CDR1 SGHRS, CDR2 YFSETQ. V was shortened by 5 bases and J by 2 bases, with 12 bases between the two germline ends. The CDR3 loop is CASRVAVNTDTQYF. CDR3 DNA: TGCGCCAGCAGGGTAGCGGTGAACACAGATACGCAGTATTTT. Full variable domain (outside the CDR3, taken from reference TRBV5-1 and TRBJ2-3): KAGVTQTPRYLIKTRGQQVTLSCSPISGHRSVSWYQQTPGQGLQFLFEYFSETQRNKGNFPGRFSGRQFSNSRSEMNVSTLELGDSALYLCASRVAVNTDTQYFGPGTRLTVL.

The V and J genes are TRBV18 and TRBJ2-1; a weak D match, TRBD1 (6 bases). In germline, CDR1 is KGHSH, CDR2 LQKENI. The ends were cut back, 0 bases at V and 0 bases at J, with 18 bases in the middle. This CDR3 spans 19 amino acids. DNA for the CDR3: TGTGCCAGCTCACCACCTCCACAGGGAAGGATGAGCTCCTACAATGAGCAGTTCTTC. It codes for CASSPPPQGRMSSYNEQFF.

The rearrangement joins TRBV10-3 to TRBJ2-1, with a weak D call TRBD2 (5 bases). The CDR3 contains 14 residues. Trimming cost V 5 bases and J 6 bases, with 14 bases left between them. Germline CDR1 and CDR2: ENHRY and SYGVKD. The CDR3: CAISLAGWGNEQFF. The CDR3 region has the DNA TGTGCCATCAGTCTGGCGGGCTGGGGCAATGAGCAGTTCTTC.

The V and J genes are TRBV28 and TRBJ1-2; D gene uncertain. CDR1 and CDR2 from the germline V gene are MDHEN and SYDVKM. With 1 base removed from V and 1 base from J, the gap between germline ends came to 10 bases. CDR3 length equals 15 residues. DNA for the CDR3: TGTGCCAGCAGTTTATCGGGCCAGCATAACTATGGCTACACCTTC. Protein sequence: CASSLSGQHNYGYTF.

The chain joins TRBV18 to TRBJ2-2; TRBD1 might be the D (5 bases). The germline CDR1 and CDR2 sequences are KGHSH and LQKENI. This CDR3 contains 15 residues. Trimming cost V 3 bases and J 4 bases, with 12 bases left between them. The CDR3 DNA reads TGTGCCAGCTCACCGAAGGGGATTCCCACCGGGGAGCTGTTTTTT. Its protein is CASSPKGIPTGELFF.

This clone was found a few times. At the DNA level, this CDR3 is encoded by other sequences in the same sample as well. The chain carries TRBV25-1 and TRBJ1-1; D might be TRBD1 (5 bases). The CDR3 runs to 14 residues. V gave up 6 bases and J gave up 3 bases, with 14 bases separating them. CDR1 MGHDK and CDR2 SYGVNS come from the germline V gene. CDR3: CASRGTLGDTEAFF. CDR3 bases: TGTGCCAGCAGGGGGACTCTAGGGGACACTGAAGCTTTCTTT.

This sequence joins TRBV7-2 and TRBJ1-2; 9 bases map to TRBD1. This CDR3 is built from 15 residues. V shed 5 bases, J shed 4 bases, and the junction held 8 bases outside the gene matches. The germline gives CDR1 SGHTA, CDR2 FQGNSA. This CDR3 reads CASSHRDRDPYGYTF. Here the CDR3 DNA reads TGTGCCAGCAGCCACCGGGACAGGGATCCCTATGGCTACACCTTC.

J is TRBJ2-2 and V is TRBV7-9; the D is unclear. CDR1 SEHNR and CDR2 FQNEAQ come from the germline V gene (reference sequence). The CDR3 runs to 15 residues. V was clipped by 6 bases and J by 1 base, with 12 bases between them. The CDR3 here is CASREYLRNTGELFF. In DNA form, the CDR3 reads TGTGCCAGCAGGGAATACCTCCGGAACACCGGGGAGCTGTTTTTT.

This clone was detected many times. V gene TRBV19 combines with J gene TRBJ2-1; either TRBD1 or TRBD2 may supply D (5 bases each). Germline CDR1 LNHDA, CDR2 SQIVND (reference sequence). CDR3 length: 13 amino acids. Trimming shortened V by 3 bases and J by 8 bases, and 11 bases separated the two germline ends. The CDR3 sequence is CASSMGLADEQFF. In nucleotides, the CDR3 is TGTGCCAGTAGTATGGGGCTAGCTGATGAGCAGTTCTTC.

Remarks on this clone: At one boundary the junction diverges from the germline segment, which might be a read error. The DNA of the CDR3 is TGTGCCATCAGTGAGTCATGGGCAGCAGGAAACACCATATATTTT. Protein product: CAISESWAAGNTIYF. The chain joins TRBV6-1 to TRBJ1-3; no definite D call. CDR3 length: 15 amino acids. Germline V gene data show CDR1 as MNHNS and CDR2 as SASEGT.

The chain employs TRBV28 and TRBJ2-2, with D possibly being TRBD2 (6 bases). CDR3 length: 15 residues. Per the germline V gene, CDR1 is MDHEN and CDR2 is SYDVKM. Trimming shortened V by 7 bases and J by 2 bases, and 14 bases separated the two germline ends. The CDR3 sequence: CASKIGGANTGELFF. CDR3 bases: TGTGCCAGCAAAATCGGCGGGGCCAACACCGGGGAGCTGTTTTTT. Full variable domain (outside the CDR3, taken from reference TRBV28 and TRBJ2-2): DVKVTQSSRYLVKRTGEKVFLECVQDMDHENMFWYRQDPGLGLRLIYFSYDVKMKEKGDIPEGYSVSREKKERFSLILESASTNQTSMYLCASKIGGANTGELFFGEGSRLTVL.

The CDR3 loop reads CASAAQGPYGYTF. CDR3 nucleotides: TGTGCCAGCGCGGCGCAGGGCCCCTATGGCTACACCTTC. This chain joins TRBV28 and TRBJ1-2; the D gene is possibly TRBD1 (5 bases). The ends were cut back, 8 bases at V and 4 bases at J, with 14 bases in the middle. The germline V gene has CDR1 MDHEN and CDR2 SYDVKM. The CDR3 extends over 13 amino acids.